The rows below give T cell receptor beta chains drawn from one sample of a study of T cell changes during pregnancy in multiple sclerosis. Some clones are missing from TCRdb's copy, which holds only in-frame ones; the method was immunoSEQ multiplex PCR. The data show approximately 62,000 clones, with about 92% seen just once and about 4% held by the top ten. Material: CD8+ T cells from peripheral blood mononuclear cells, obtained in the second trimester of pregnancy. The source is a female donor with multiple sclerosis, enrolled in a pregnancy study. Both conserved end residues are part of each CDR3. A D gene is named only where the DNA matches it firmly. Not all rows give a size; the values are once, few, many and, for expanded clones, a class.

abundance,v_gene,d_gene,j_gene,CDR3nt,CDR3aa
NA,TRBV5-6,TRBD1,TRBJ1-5,TGTGCCAGCAGCTCGACAGGGGGCGGAGGGAAGCCCCAGCATTTT,CASSSTGGGGKPQHF
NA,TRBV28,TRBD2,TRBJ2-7,TGTGCCAGCAGTTTCCCCACCGCATCGGGGGGATACGAGCAGTACTTC,CASSFPTASGGYEQYF
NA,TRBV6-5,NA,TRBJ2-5,TGTGCCAGCAGACCGAGGATGCTGGAGACCCAGTACTTC,CASRPRMLETQYF
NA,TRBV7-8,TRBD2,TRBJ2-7,TGTGCCAGCAGCTTACTAGCGGGGGGGCTCTACGAGCAGTACTTC,CASSLLAGGLYEQYF
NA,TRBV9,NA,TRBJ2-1,TGTGCCAGCAGCGTAGTGCCAAACCGGGACATGTACAATGAGCAGTTCTTC,CASSVVPNRDMYNEQFF
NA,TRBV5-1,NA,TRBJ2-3,TGCGCCAGCAGCTTGGGGGATAGCGGACCTAGCACAGATACGCAGTATTTT,CASSLGDSGPSTDTQYF
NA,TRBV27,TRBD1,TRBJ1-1,TGTGCCAGCAGGCTAGGGACAGGATCTGAAGCTTTCTTT,CASRLGTGSEAFF
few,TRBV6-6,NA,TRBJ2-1,TGTGCCAGCAGGCCCGACAGGAGCTCCTACAATGAGCAGTTCTTC,CASRPDRSSYNEQFF
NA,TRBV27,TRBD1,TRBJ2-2,TGTGCCAGCAGTTTCGCCTCCGGGACAGGGGGTTATGGGGAGCTGTTTTTT,CASSFASGTGGYGELFF
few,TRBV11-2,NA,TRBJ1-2,TGTGCCAGCAGCTTGGTGCAGGGAGGTATATACTATGGCTACACCTTC,CASSLVQGGIYYGYTF
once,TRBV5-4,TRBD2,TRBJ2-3,TGTGCCAGCAGCCTCCTCGGGGGGTTAGCGGGGGAACTCACAGATACGCAGTATTTT,CASSLLGGLAGELTDTQYF
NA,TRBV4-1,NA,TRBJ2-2,TGCGCCAGCAGCCCTCCGCAGGTTTTGGGCACCGGGGAGCTGTTTTTT,CASSPPQVLGTGELFF
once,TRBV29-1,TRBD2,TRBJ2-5,TGCAGCGTTGAAGATGCGGGCGGGGGTCCCCTTGAGGAGACCCAGTACTTC,CSVEDAGGGPLEETQYF
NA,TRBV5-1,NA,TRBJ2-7,TGCGCCAGCAGCTTGGCTCAGACCTACGAGCAGTACTTC,CASSLAQTYEQYF
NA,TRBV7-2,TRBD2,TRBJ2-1,TGTGCCAGCAGCCTAGCGGGGGGGGACAATGAGCAGTTCTTC,CASSLAGGDNEQFF
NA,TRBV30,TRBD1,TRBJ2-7,TGTGCCTGGAGTGATCCAAGGACAGGGGCGTACGAGCAGTACTTC,CAWSDPRTGAYEQYF
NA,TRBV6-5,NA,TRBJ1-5,TGTGCCAGCAGTTACTCTGGGGGGGTGAATCAGCCCCAGCATTTT,CASSYSGGVNQPQHF
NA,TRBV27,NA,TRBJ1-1,TGTGCCAGCAGTCTCGGGGGGAACACTGAAGCTTTCTTT,CASSLGGNTEAFF
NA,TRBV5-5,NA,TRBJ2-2,TGTGCCAGCAGCTTCCGACAGACGTCGAACACCGGGGAGCTGTTTTTT,CASSFRQTSNTGELFF
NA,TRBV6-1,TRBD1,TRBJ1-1,TGTGCCAGCAGTGAATGGCAGGGGGCAATGAGCACTGAAGCTTTCTTT,CASSEWQGAMSTEAFF
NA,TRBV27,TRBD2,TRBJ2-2,TGTGCCAGCAGTTCGTTAGCGGGAGTGGGAACCCACACCGGGGAGCTGTTTTTT,CASSSLAGVGTHTGELFF
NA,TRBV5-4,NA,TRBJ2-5,TGTGCCAGCAGCCCCCCTACGGACAAGAGAACCCAGTACTTC,CASSPPTDKRTQYF